This T cell receptor (beta chain) was observed in a study of blood T cell repertoires in COVID-19. Study as a whole: The samples span acute and convalescent COVID-19 from the United States, Italy and Spain.

How the authors handled the data: Counts of nucleated cells, estimated from reference gene primer amplification, were obtained. Only in-frame clones appear in the TCRdb table, and some are missing; sequencing was by immunoSEQ multiplex PCR. From that table come the V and J calls and clone size; the DNA was used to work out D and trimming. Counted here are under 250,000 clones, 70% to 85% occurring once; the ten biggest clones make up roughly 13%. The J segment lost 7 bases and the V segment lost 0 bases, leaving 5 bases of the junction unmatched. The CDR3 extends over 15 amino acids. The sequenced sample was peripheral blood. The rearrangement joins TRBV5-3 to TRBJ2-1; TRBD2 matches at 9 bases. TRBV5-3 is filed as an ORF, its function uncertain. The origin of this receptor is a human donor in a cohort sampled during active COVID-19. The CDR3 DNA follows: TGTGCCAGAAGCTTGGCCGGGACTAGCTCGAATGAGCAGTTCTTC. Amino acid sequence: CARSLAGTSSNEQFF.